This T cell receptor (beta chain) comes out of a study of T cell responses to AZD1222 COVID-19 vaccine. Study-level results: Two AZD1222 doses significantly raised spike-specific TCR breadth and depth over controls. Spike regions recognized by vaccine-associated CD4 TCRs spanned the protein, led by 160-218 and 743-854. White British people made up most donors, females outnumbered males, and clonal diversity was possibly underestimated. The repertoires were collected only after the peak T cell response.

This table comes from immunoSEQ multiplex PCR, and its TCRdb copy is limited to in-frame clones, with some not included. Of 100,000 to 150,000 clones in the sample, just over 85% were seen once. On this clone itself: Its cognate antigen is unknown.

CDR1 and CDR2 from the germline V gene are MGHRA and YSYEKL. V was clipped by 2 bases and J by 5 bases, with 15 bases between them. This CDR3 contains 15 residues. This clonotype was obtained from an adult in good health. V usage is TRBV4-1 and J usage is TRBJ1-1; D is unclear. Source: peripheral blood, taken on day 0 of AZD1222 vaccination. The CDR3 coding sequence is TGCGCCAGCAGCCAATACCCTTCGGGTGGGACTGAAGCTTTCTTT. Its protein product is CASSQYPSGGTEAFF.